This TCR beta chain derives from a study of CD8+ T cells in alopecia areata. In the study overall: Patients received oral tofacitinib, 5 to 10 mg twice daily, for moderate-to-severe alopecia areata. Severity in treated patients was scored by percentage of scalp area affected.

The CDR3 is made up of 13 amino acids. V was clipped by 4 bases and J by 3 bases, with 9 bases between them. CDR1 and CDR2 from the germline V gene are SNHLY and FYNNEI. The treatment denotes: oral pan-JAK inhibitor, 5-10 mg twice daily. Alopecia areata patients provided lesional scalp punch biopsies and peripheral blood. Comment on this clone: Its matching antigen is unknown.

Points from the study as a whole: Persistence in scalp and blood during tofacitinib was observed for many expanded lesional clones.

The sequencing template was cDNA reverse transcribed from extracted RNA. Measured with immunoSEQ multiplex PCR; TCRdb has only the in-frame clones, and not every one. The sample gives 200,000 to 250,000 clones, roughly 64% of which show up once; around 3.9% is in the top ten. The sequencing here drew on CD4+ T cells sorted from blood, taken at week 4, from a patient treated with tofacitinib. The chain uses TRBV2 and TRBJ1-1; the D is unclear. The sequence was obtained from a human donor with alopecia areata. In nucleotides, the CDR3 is TGTGCCAGCAGTGGCCAGCCGCACACTGAAGCTTTCTTT. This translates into CASSGQPHTEAFF.